The 16 T cell receptor delta chains given below trace back to one sample, sequenced in a study of gamma-delta T cells after stem cell transplantation (dated by TCRdb to about 2016). The library was made by RT-PCR. The sample was run on an Illumina MiSeq. After TCRdb called clones again from the public reads with CATT, rows with identical DNA were merged. The sample yields some 1,000 delta-chain clones; around 3% were counted once. Of the sample, less than 80% is held by the ten largest clones. Sequences were obtained from gamma-delta T cells. Source of these receptors: a human donor. It is not recorded whose cells these are; they may come from a transplant donor.

With respect to this clone: A far larger clone is one nucleotide away, so this likely arose from a read error. This chain links TRDV2 with TRDJ1; D unclear. Deletions cut 1 base from V and 0 bases from J, with 38 bases between. This CDR3 comprises 24 residues. Germline values: CDR1 GEAIGNYY, CDR2 EKD. The CDR3 bases are TGTGCCTGTGACACGGTCGGGTCTACGGGCGGGGTTATGGGTAATTGGGAGTACACCGATAAACTCATCTTT. Translated, it gives CACDTVGSTGGVMGNWEYTDKLIF.

Only a few counts were recorded for this clone. This sequence may be a read error, since a much larger clone differs from it by one base. The rearrangement links TRDV1 to TRDJ1; D is unclear. This CDR3 has 24 residues. With 5 bases removed from V and 0 bases from J, the gap between germline ends came to 40 bases. Germline V CDR1 and CDR2: TSWWSYY, QGS. Here the CDR3 DNA reads TGTGCTCTTGGGCCGTACCTCCTCCCGAACAAGAGGCCGACGCTCTCTTCGTACACCGATAAACTCATCTTT. This sequence encodes CALGPYLLPNKRPTLSSYTDKLIF.

This clone is classed as large. The same CDR3 also results from other DNA sequences found in this sample. The chain carries TRDV1 and TRDJ1; 8 nucleotides align to TRDD3. The CDR3 consists of 20 residues. V was pared by 5 bases and J by 0 bases, with 20 bases of the junction left unmatched. Germline V lookup: CDR1 TSWWSYY, CDR2 QGS. The CDR3 region is CALGSTLRRGIGPYTDKLIF. The DNA for the CDR3 is TGTGCTCTTGGGTCCACCCTACGTCGGGGGATAGGGCCCTACACCGATAAACTCATCTTT.

Regarding this clone: The protein that TCRdb holds for this DNA derives from a much larger clone and differs from the translated DNA at residue 18, which likely indicates a read error; the protein shown here is translated from the DNA. The rearrangement joins TRDV2 to TRDJ1, with 13 bases fitting TRDD3. CDR1 GEAIGNYY and CDR2 EKD come from the germline V gene. There are 20 residues in the CDR3. The CDR3 reads CACDTDDLLGDTGYTDKPIF. The DNA of the CDR3 is TGTGCCTGTGACACCGACGACCTACTGGGGGATACGGGGTACACCGATAAACCCATCTTT.

Only a few counts were recorded for this clone. This chain joins TRDV2 and TRDJ1, with D perhaps TRDD3 (5 bases). Per germline, CDR1 GEAIGNYY and CDR2 EKD. The CDR3 length is 17 residues. Trimming stripped 1 base from V and 0 bases from J, with 17 bases between. CDR3 loop: CACDTVGVPSDTDKLIF. CDR3 nucleotide sequence: TGTGCCTGTGACACGGTTGGGGTCCCCTCCGACACCGATAAACTCATCTTT.

As regards this clone: For this DNA, TCRdb reports the protein of a much larger clone, which diverges at residue 13, most likely from a read error; the protein presented here is translated directly from the DNA. In nucleotides, the CDR3 is TGTGCCTTTGATCTTCCTACAAGGGAACTAGGGGGATGCGCCCCATCCTACACCGATAAACTCATCTTT. It codes for CAFDLPTRELGGCAPSYTDKLIF. The rearrangement uses TRDV3 and TRDJ1; D might be TRDD2 (8 bases). Germline assignment: CDR1 TVYSNPD and CDR2 GDNSRS (reference sequence). This CDR3 spans 23 amino acids. Trimming left V 2 bases short and J 0 bases short, with 40 bases between.

This clone has more than one count but fewer than ten. This DNA's translation and the protein TCRdb lists, from a much larger clone, do not match at residue 15, likely due to a read error; the protein shown is translated from the DNA. The rearrangement uses TRDV2 and TRDJ1, with a possible D match to TRDD3 (6 bases). The CDR3 has 17 residues. CDR1 and CDR2 (germline): GEAIGNYY, EKD. The CDR3 sequence: CACDTNWEVGHTDKPIF. The CDR3 DNA sequence: TGTGCCTGTGACACGAACTGGGAAGTGGGTCACACCGATAAACCCATCTTT.

This clone was counted a few times. The mismatch at residue 3 between this DNA's translation and the TCRdb protein of a much larger clone likely reflects a read error; the protein shown is translated from the DNA. This rearrangement joins TRDV2 to TRDJ1, with a tentative D call TRDD3 (5 bases). Germline assignment: CDR1 GEAIGNYY and CDR2 EKD. This CDR3 comprises 23 residues. The CDR3 region is CARDTVTGQFPNLGDDYTDKLIF. Written as DNA, the CDR3 is TGTGCCCGTGACACCGTAACTGGCCAATTCCCCAACCTTGGGGACGACTACACCGATAAACTCATCTTT.

By share, this clone counts as hyperexpanded. Additional DNA sequences in this sample encode the identical CDR3. The chain uses TRDV3 and TRDJ1; a possible D gene is TRDD2 (6 bases). Germline-derived CDR1 and CDR2 are TVYSNPD and GDNSRS (reference sequence). There are 13 residues in the CDR3. V was cut by 4 bases and J by 1 base, with 13 bases left in between. The CDR3 region is CAYNPTSTDKLIF. CDR3 nucleotide sequence: TGTGCCTACAATCCTACGTCCACCGATAAACTCATCTTT.

This clone is deemed medium-sized. The J gene is TRDJ1, the V gene TRDV1; TRDD3 might be the D (5 bases). Germline CDR1 and CDR2: TSWWSYY and QGS. V was trimmed by 0 bases and J by 7 bases, leaving 39 bases between them. This CDR3 has 23 residues. Written as DNA, the CDR3 is TGTGCTCTTGGGGAACTAGCCCTCAGAGGGGTGGGCGTACTGGTTATCCCTGGAGGTAAACTCATCTTT. It encodes CALGELALRGVGVLVIPGGKLIF.

This clone was seen only a few times. A much larger clone lies one base from this, so it may be a read error. The V gene is TRAV29/DV5, the J gene TRDJ1; TRDD2 agrees at 9 bases. This CDR3 is 21 amino acids long. Looked up from germline, CDR1 is NSMFDY and CDR2 is ISSIKDK. As DNA, the CDR3 is TGTGCAGCAAGAACGACCTTCCTACAGGATCCGGGGGACCAAAACACCGATAAACCCATCTTT. This gives the protein CAARTTFLQDPGDQNTDKPIF.

Notes on this clone: Just one base apart from a much larger clone, this may be a read error. The chain couples TRDV1 to TRDJ1, with 13 nucleotides matching TRDD3. The CDR3 consists of 26 residues. Germline CDR1 and CDR2: TSWWSYY and QGS. The CDR3 spells CALGDRLLTSDWGIRVWRGDTDNLIF. The CDR3 DNA sequence: TGTGCTCTTGGGGATCGACTTCTCACCTCGGACTGGGGGATACGCGTTTGGAGGGGAGACACCGATAACCTCATCTTT.

In its sample, this clone is medium-sized. It differs at one base from a far larger clone, so likely a read error. The chain has TRDV2 and TRDJ1, with TRDD3 matching 7 bases. CDR3 length: 17 residues. The germline gives CDR1 GEAIGNYY, CDR2 EKD. The CDR3: CACDPAEGDSYTDKLTF. CDR3 in DNA: TGTGCCTGTGACCCCGCCGAGGGGGATTCGTACACCGATAAACTCACCTTT.

This clone was detected only a few times. A far larger clone is one nucleotide away, so this likely arose from a read error. This sequence joins TRDV1 and TRDJ1, with 11 bases identical to TRDD3. CDR1 TSWWSYY and CDR2 QGS come from the germline V gene. V trimming: 1 base; J trimming: 0 bases; junction bases outside the gene matches: 22. The CDR3 consists of 23 residues. The chain's CDR3 is CALGEQFFLRLVGDTGDTDKLIF. In DNA form, the CDR3 reads TGTGCTCTTGGGGAACAATTCTTCCTACGTTTAGTGGGGGATACGGGGGACACCGATAAACTCATCTTT.

This clone appeared a few times. A far larger clone differs by one base, so this is likely a read error. This CDR3 is CACDGVVLGDTQAGKLIF. CDR3 DNA sequence: TGTGCCTGTGACGGGGTCGTACTGGGGGATACGCAGGCTGGTAAACTCATCTTT. The J gene is TRDJ1, the V gene TRDV2; 13 positions match TRDD3. CDR3 length equals 18 residues. Unmatched junction bases numbered 16, after V lost 3 bases and J lost 7 bases. The germline V gene encodes CDR1 GEAIGNYY and CDR2 EKD.

This clone counts as medium-sized. The V call is TRDV1, the J call TRDJ1, with TRDD3 matching 10 bases. CDR1 and CDR2 from the germline V gene are TSWWSYY and QGS. Trimming cost V 2 bases and J 3 bases; bases outside gene matches: 21. This CDR3 is built from 21 residues. In DNA, the CDR3 is TGTGCTCTTGGGGAATGTGCTTCCCGCGGGGGGATACGCTTTTTCGCCGATAAACTCATCTTT. Amino acid sequence: CALGECASRGGIRFFADKLIF.